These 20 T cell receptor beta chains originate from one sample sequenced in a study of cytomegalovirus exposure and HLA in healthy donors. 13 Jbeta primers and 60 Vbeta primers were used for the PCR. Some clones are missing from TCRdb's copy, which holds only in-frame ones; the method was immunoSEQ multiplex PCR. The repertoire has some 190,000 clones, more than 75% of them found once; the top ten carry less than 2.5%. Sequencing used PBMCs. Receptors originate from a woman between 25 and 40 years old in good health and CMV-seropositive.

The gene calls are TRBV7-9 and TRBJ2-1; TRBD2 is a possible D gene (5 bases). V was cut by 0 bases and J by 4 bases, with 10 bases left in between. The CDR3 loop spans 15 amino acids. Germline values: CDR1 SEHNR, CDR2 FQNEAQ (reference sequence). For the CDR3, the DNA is TGTGCCAGCAGCTTAGCTAGCGCTATTTACAATGAGCAGTTCTTC. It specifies CASSLASAIYNEQFF.

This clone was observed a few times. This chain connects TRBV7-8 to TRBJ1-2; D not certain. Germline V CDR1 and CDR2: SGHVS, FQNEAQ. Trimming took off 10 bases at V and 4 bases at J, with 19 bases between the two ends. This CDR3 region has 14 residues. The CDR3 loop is CATLNSELSYGYTF. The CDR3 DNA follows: TGTGCCACACTAAACTCTGAACTCTCCTATGGCTACACCTTC.

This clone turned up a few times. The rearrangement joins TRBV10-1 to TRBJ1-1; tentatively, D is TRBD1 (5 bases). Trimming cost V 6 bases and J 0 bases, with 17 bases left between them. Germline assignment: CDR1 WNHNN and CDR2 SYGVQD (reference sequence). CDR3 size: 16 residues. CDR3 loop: CASRTWTRTMNTEAFF. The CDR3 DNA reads TGCGCCAGCAGAACCTGGACAAGGACGATGAACACTGAAGCTTTCTTT.

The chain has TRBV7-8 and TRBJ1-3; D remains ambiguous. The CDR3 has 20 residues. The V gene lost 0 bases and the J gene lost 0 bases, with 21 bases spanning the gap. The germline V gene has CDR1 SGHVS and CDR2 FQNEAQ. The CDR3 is CASSLARVLLSINSGNTIYF. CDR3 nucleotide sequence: TGTGCCAGCAGCTTAGCTCGGGTCCTTCTCTCCATTAACTCTGGAAACACCATATATTTT. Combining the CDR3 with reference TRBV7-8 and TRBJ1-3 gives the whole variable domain GAGVSQSPRYKVAKRGQDVALRCDPISGHVSLFWYQQALGQGPEFLTYFQNEAQLDKSGLPSDRFFAERPEGSVSTLKIQRTQQEDSAVYLCASSLARVLLSINSGNTIYFGEGSWLTVV.

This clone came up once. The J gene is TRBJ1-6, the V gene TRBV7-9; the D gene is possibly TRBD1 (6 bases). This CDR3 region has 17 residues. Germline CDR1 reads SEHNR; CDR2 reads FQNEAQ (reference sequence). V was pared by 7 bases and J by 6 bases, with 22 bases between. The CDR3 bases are TGTGCCAGCAACCAACTCCCGGAAAGGACAGCTAATTCACCCCTCCACTTT. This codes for CASNQLPERTANSPLHF.

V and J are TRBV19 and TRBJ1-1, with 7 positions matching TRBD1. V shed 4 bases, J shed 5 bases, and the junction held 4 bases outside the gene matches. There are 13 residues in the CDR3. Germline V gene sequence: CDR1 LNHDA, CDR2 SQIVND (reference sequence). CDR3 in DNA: TGTGCCAGTAGTAACAGGGGTGGAACTGAAGCTTTCTTT. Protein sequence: CASSNRGGTEAFF.

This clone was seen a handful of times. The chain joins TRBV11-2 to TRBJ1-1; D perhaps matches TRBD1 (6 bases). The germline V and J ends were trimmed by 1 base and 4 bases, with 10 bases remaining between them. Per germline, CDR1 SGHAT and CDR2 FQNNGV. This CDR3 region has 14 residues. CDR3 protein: CASSLVGGSTEAFF. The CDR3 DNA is TGTGCCAGCAGCTTAGTAGGGGGAAGCACTGAAGCTTTCTTT.

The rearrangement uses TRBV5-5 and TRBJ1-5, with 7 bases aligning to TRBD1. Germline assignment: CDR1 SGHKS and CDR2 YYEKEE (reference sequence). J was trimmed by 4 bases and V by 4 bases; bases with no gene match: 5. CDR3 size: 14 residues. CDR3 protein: CASSPRDSNQPQHF. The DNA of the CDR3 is TGTGCCAGCAGCCCCCGGGACAGTAATCAGCCCCAGCATTTT.

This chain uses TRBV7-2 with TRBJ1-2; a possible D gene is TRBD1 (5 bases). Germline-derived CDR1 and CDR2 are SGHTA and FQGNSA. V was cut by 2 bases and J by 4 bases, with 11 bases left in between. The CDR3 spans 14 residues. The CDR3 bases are TGTGCCAGCAGCTTAAATGGGGGGATCTATGGCTACACCTTC. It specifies CASSLNGGIYGYTF.

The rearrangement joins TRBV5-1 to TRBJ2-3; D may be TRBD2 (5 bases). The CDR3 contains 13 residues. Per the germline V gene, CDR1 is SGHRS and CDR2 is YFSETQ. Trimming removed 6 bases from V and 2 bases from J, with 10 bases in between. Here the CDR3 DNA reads TGCGCCAGCACTAGGAGGAACACAGATACGCAGTATTTT. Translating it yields CASTRRNTDTQYF. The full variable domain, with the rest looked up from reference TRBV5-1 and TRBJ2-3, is KAGVTQTPRYLIKTRGQQVTLSCSPISGHRSVSWYQQTPGQGLQFLFEYFSETQRNKGNFPGRFSGRQFSNSRSEMNVSTLELGDSALYLCASTRRNTDTQYFGPGTRLTVL.

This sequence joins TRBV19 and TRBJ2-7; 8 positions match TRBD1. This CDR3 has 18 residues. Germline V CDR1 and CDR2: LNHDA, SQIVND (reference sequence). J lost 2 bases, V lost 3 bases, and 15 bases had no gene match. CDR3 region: CASSIGQGASFFPYEQYF. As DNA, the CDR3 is TGTGCCAGTAGTATCGGGCAGGGGGCGTCCTTTTTCCCCTACGAGCAGTACTTC.

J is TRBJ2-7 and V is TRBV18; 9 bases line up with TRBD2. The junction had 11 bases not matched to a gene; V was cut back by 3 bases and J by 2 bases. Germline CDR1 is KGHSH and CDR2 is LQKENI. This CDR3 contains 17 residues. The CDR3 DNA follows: TGTGCCAGCTCACCGGGAGCGGGGGGTCGTCTTCCCTACGAGCAGTACTTC. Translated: CASSPGAGGRLPYEQYF.

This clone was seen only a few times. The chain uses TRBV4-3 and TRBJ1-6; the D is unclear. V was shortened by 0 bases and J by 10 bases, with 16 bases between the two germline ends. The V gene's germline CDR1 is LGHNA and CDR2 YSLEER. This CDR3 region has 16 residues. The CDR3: CASSQDSGVVGSPLHF. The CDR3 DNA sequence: TGCGCCAGCAGCCAAGACTCCGGGGTCGTAGGATCACCCCTCCACTTT.

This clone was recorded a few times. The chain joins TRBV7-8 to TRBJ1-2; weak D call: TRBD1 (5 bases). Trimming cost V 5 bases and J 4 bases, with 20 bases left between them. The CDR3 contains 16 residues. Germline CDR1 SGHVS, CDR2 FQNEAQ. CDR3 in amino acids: CASSPTRGTPGYGYTF. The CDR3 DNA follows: TGTGCCAGCAGCCCTACACGGGGGACTCCGGGCTATGGCTACACCTTC.

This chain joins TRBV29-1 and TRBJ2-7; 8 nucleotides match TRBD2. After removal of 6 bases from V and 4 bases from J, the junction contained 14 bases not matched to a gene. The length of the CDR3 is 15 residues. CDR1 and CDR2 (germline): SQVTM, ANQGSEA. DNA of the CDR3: TGCAGCGTCGTCCCGGCGCGGGGGGCCTCATACGAGCAGTACTTC. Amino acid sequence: CSVVPARGASYEQYF.

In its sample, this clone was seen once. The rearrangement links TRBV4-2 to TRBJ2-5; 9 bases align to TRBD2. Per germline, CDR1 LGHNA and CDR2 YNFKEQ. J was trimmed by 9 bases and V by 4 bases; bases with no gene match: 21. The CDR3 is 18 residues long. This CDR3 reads CASSPTGASGARSGAQYF. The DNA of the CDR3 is TGTGCCAGCAGCCCCACTGGGGCTAGCGGGGCACGGAGCGGGGCCCAGTACTTC.

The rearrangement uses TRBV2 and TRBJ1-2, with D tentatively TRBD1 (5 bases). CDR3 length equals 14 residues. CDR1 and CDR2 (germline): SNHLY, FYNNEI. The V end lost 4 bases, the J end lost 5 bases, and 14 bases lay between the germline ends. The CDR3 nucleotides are TGTGCCAGCAGTGTACGTGGGGCAGGGTATGGCTACACCTTC. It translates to CASSVRGAGYGYTF.

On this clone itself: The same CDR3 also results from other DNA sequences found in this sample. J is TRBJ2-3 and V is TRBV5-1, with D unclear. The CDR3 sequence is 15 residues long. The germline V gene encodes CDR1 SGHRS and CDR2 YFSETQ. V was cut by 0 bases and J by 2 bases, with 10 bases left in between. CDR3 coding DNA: TGCGCCAGCAGCTTGGCCCCGCGTTTCACAGATACGCAGTATTTT. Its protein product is CASSLAPRFTDTQYF.

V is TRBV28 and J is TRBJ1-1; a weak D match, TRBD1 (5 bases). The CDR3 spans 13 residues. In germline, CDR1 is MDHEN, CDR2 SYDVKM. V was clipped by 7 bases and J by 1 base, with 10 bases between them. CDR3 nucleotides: TGTGCCAGCACGTCAGGGTGGAACACTGAAGCTTTCTTT. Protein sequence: CASTSGWNTEAFF. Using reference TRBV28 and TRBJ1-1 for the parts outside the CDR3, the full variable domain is DVKVTQSSRYLVKRTGEKVFLECVQDMDHENMFWYRQDPGLGLRLIYFSYDVKMKEKGDIPEGYSVSREKKERFSLILESASTNQTSMYLCASTSGWNTEAFFGQGTRLTVV.

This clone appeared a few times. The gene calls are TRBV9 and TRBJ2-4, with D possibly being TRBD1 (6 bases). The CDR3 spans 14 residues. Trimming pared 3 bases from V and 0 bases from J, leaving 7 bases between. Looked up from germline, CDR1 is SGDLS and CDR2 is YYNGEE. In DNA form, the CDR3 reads TGTGCCAGCAGCGAAGGGGGAGCCAAAAACATTCAGTACTTC. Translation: CASSEGGAKNIQYF.